The 4 T cell receptor beta chains below all came from one sample that was sequenced in a study of human T cells and chemical hapten exposure. Sample time point: patch test 1, 2 weeks after DPC sensitization. Stated treatment: therapeutic diphenylcyclopropenone sensitization with weekly scalp DPC. TCRdb reprocessed the RACE reads with MiXCR, giving one entry per CDR3 protein. The profile shows around 300,000 distinct CDR3 sequences, around 7% of them singletons. This specimen consisted of whole blood, obtained in connection with sensitization to the hapten diphenylcyclopropenone (DPC). Receptors originate from a woman aged 18-30 years with alopecia areata. Some clones in this sample may be carry-over from other donors' samples.

CDR3 residues: CASSVSERQETQYF. CDR3 DNA sequence: TGCGCCAGCAGCGTGTCCGAGAGGCAAGAGACCCAGTACTTC. The V gene is TRBV5-1, the J gene TRBJ2-5, with unresolved D. This CDR3 spans 14 amino acids. CDR1 SGHRS and CDR2 YFSETQ come from the germline V gene. V gave up 4 bases and J gave up 2 bases, with 12 bases separating them.

This clonotype was picked up a small number of times. This sequence joins TRBV7-3 and TRBJ2-7; possibly TRBD1 for D (8 bases). The CDR3 covers 15 residues. V was clipped by 5 bases and J by 4 bases, with 18 bases between them. Per germline, CDR1 SGHTA and CDR2 FQGTGA. The CDR3 bases are TGTGCCAGCAGCCCGAACAGGGGGGGCCCATACGAGCAGTACTTC. Protein product: CASSPNRGGPYEQYF.

Many counts were recorded for this clonotype. The rearrangement joins TRBV9 to TRBJ2-3; 7 bases agree with TRBD2. Per germline, CDR1 SGDLS and CDR2 YYNGEE. Trimming took 0 bases from V and 3 from J; bases not matched to a gene: 7. This CDR3 contains 16 residues. The CDR3 DNA reads as TGTGCCAGCAGCGTAGATGGCGGGGAGGGAACAGATACGCAGTATTTT. Its translation is CASSVDGGEGTDTQYF.

This clonotype was recorded a few times. The chain uses TRBV29-1 and TRBJ1-1, with D maybe TRBD1 (6 bases). Germline CDR1 SQVTM, CDR2 ANQGSEA. The CDR3 is made up of 15 amino acids. V shed 7 bases and J shed 1 base, with 19 bases lying between them. DNA for the CDR3: TGCAGCGCCCCAACCGGAAGGGGGTCGAACACTGAAGCTTTCTTT. Translating it yields CSAPTGRGSNTEAFF.